This entry lists 22 T cell receptor beta chains sequenced from one sample in a study of OX40 agonist ivuxolimab in advanced cancers. TCRdb's copy holds only in-frame clones and misses some; the assay was immunoSEQ multiplex PCR. The sample contains 50,000 or so clones, about 81% of which appear only once. This sample comprised CD4+ or CD8+ T cells sorted from blood, obtained in a trial of the OX40 agonist ivuxolimab. These receptors came from an adult with an advanced solid tumor such as melanoma, head and neck, liver or kidney cancer.

This rearrangement joins TRBV7-9 to TRBJ2-7, with D possibly being TRBD1 (5 bases). V was trimmed by 4 bases and J by 4 bases, leaving 11 bases between them. Per the germline V gene, CDR1 is SEHNR and CDR2 is FQNEAQ (reference sequence). The CDR3 is 13 residues long. CDR3 nucleotides: TGTGCCAGCAGCTGGCAGGCAGGGTACGAGCAGTACTTC. Its translation is CASSWQAGYEQYF.

The chain recombines TRBV10-1 with TRBJ2-1, with D unresolved. Germline-derived CDR1 and CDR2 are WNHNN and SYGVQD (reference sequence). The CDR3 sequence is 13 residues long. The V gene lost 0 bases and the J gene lost 8 bases, with 8 bases spanning the gap. For the CDR3, the DNA is TGCGCCAGCAGTGAGTCGTTCGGGCATGAGCAGTTCTTC. As protein: CASSESFGHEQFF.

The V call is TRBV4-1, the J call TRBJ1-2; D not certain. This CDR3 spans 16 amino acids. V lost 0 bases and J lost 4, with 15 bases in between. CDR1 and CDR2 (germline): MGHRA, YSYEKL. The CDR3 loop reads CASSQDLGRNSYGYTF. As DNA, the CDR3 is TGCGCCAGCAGCCAAGATTTAGGCAGAAACTCCTATGGCTACACCTTC.

The chain carries TRBV27 and TRBJ1-2; TRBD1 matches at 8 bases. CDR1 is MNHEY, CDR2 SMNVEV, per germline (reference sequence). J lost 2 bases, V lost 5 bases, and 13 bases had no gene match. This CDR3 has 17 amino acids. In nucleotides, the CDR3 is TGTGCCAGCAGTCCCCCCCTTCGACAGGGGACAAACTATGGCTACACCTTC. It yields the protein CASSPPLRQGTNYGYTF.

This clone was recorded once. V is TRBV6-5 and J is TRBJ2-5, with a tentative D call TRBD1 (5 bases). Germline CDR1 reads MNHEY; CDR2 reads SVGAGI. V lost 5 bases and J lost 3, with 13 bases in between. The CDR3 has 14 residues. The CDR3, as DNA: TGTGCCAGCAGTAGCTATGGGGCAGAAGAGACCCAGTACTTC. Encoded protein: CASSSYGAEETQYF.

This chain uses TRBV29-1 with TRBJ2-7; D not certain. Germline CDR1 reads SQVTM; CDR2 reads ANQGSEA. V was pared by 4 bases and J by 6 bases, with 10 bases between. The CDR3 spans 11 residues. CDR3 DNA sequence: TGCAGCGTTGTGTCCCCCGGCGAGCAGTACTTC. Protein sequence: CSVVSPGEQYF.

The table lists this clone with a few counts. The rearrangement joins TRBV12-5 to TRBJ2-3; 10 bases align to TRBD1. The junction had 7 bases not matched to a gene; V was cut back by 2 bases and J by 8 bases. The V gene's germline CDR1 is LGHNT and CDR2 FRNRAP. The CDR3 loop spans 15 amino acids. CDR3 residues: CASGLPFRDRGTQYF. CDR3 DNA sequence: TGTGCTAGTGGTTTGCCCTTCCGGGACAGGGGTACGCAGTATTTT.

The J gene is TRBJ2-1, the V gene TRBV6-6; D ambiguous. The CDR3 runs 14 residues. V was trimmed by 8 bases and J by 6 bases, leaving 17 bases between them. Germline CDR1 MNHNY, CDR2 SVGAGI (reference sequence). The CDR3 reads CASAPLPGSNEQFF. As DNA, the CDR3 is TGTGCCAGCGCCCCACTGCCCGGGTCCAATGAGCAGTTCTTC.

The chain couples TRBV4-1 to TRBJ1-2, with D unclear. Trimming left V 3 bases short and J 5 bases short, with 10 bases between. Germline V gene lookup returns CDR1 MGHRA and CDR2 YSYEKL. This CDR3 has 13 amino acids. CDR3 DNA sequence: TGCGCCAGCAGCCAGGTACTCTTGTATGGCTACACCTTC. Protein: CASSQVLLYGYTF.

V and J are TRBV6-6 and TRBJ2-7, with TRBD2 matching over 7 bases. The CDR3 contains 15 residues. The junction had 7 bases not matched to a gene; V was cut back by 5 bases and J by 0 bases. Germline CDR1 and CDR2: MNHNY and SVGAGI (reference sequence). CDR3 protein: CASSTTGGSSYEQYF. CDR3 sequence (DNA): TGTGCCAGCAGTACTACCGGGGGGAGCTCCTACGAGCAGTACTTC.

V usage is TRBV5-6 and J usage is TRBJ1-5; no reliable D call. This CDR3 comprises 13 residues. Germline V gene lookup returns CDR1 SGHDT and CDR2 YYEEEE. V was cut by 3 bases and J by 5 bases, with 9 bases left in between. CDR3 residues: CASSSNKDQPQHF. In nucleotides, the CDR3 is TGTGCCAGCAGCTCGAACAAGGATCAGCCCCAGCATTTT.

The chain employs TRBV10-2 and TRBJ1-1; TRBD1 might be the D (6 bases). V was cut by 7 bases and J by 0 bases, with 15 bases left in between. In germline, CDR1 is WSHSY, CDR2 SAAADI. This CDR3 spans 15 amino acids. CDR3: CASTLGGQMNTEAFF. CDR3 nucleotide sequence: TGCGCCAGCACCTTAGGCGGACAGATGAACACTGAAGCTTTCTTT.

This sequence joins TRBV11-2 and TRBJ2-1, with 8 bases lining up with TRBD1. The CDR3 has 13 amino acids. The J segment lost 8 bases and the V segment lost 5 bases, leaving 5 bases of the junction unmatched. Germline V lookup: CDR1 SGHAT, CDR2 FQNNGV. The CDR3: CASSGDRRDEQFF. The CDR3 region has the DNA TGTGCCAGCAGCGGGGACAGGCGGGATGAGCAGTTCTTC.

This clone was seen once. The chain recombines TRBV6-1 with TRBJ2-3; 7 bases map to TRBD1. The CDR3 runs 15 residues. From germline, CDR1 is MNHNS and CDR2 SASEGT. The junction had 5 bases not matched to a gene; V was cut back by 5 bases and J by 0 bases. In nucleotides, the CDR3 is TGTGCCAGCAGTCGGGACAGAACTAGCACAGATACGCAGTATTTT. It codes for CASSRDRTSTDTQYF.

This clone showed up just once. This chain connects TRBV19 to TRBJ1-1, with a weak D call TRBD1 (5 bases). The CDR3 runs to 15 residues. Trimming stripped 6 bases from V and 1 base from J, with 15 bases between. Germline CDR1 LNHDA, CDR2 SQIVND (reference sequence). Written as DNA, the CDR3 is TGTGCCAGTAGAAGGGGAGGATCCGCGAACACTGAAGCTTTCTTT. Amino acid sequence: CASRRGGSANTEAFF.

V usage is TRBV7-9 and J usage is TRBJ2-5; D might be TRBD2 (5 bases). Between the trimmed V and J ends, which lost 5 bases and 5 bases, there was a span of 15 bases. The CDR3 is 14 residues long. From germline, CDR1 is SEHNR and CDR2 FQNEAQ (reference sequence). The DNA for the CDR3 is TGTGCCAGCAGCGCCCGACTAAGTGGGGAGACCCAGTACTTC. It is translated as CASSARLSGETQYF.

The chain couples TRBV9 to TRBJ2-5; no reliable D call. V was pared by 4 bases and J by 7 bases, with 20 bases between. This CDR3 is 15 amino acids long. CDR1 is SGDLS and CDR2 is YYNGEE in the germline V gene. CDR3 coding DNA: TGTGCCAGCAGCCCCCATATAGGGCCGCCGGGGACCCAGTACTTC. This codes for CASSPHIGPPGTQYF.

The chain couples TRBV6-5 to TRBJ2-3; no reliable D call. The V and J ends lost 2 bases and 3 bases respectively, with 9 bases between them. The germline gives CDR1 MNHEY, CDR2 SVGAGI. The CDR3 is 14 residues long. The CDR3 loop reads CASSYQHTTDTQYF. CDR3 nucleotides: TGTGCCAGCAGTTACCAACACACAACAGATACGCAGTATTTT.

The chain is built from TRBV12-5 and TRBJ2-4, with 8 nucleotides matching TRBD1. CDR3 length: 15 residues. The germline gives CDR1 LGHNT, CDR2 FRNRAP. V gave up 1 base and J gave up 8 bases; unmatched junction bases: 7. CDR3 residues: CASGLGHRGVDIQYF. In DNA form, the CDR3 reads TGTGCTAGTGGTTTGGGCCACAGGGGGGTGGACATTCAGTACTTC.

The V and J genes are TRBV11-3 and TRBJ1-4; tentatively, D is TRBD1 (5 bases). The CDR3 covers 15 residues. Per the germline V gene, CDR1 is SGHNT and CDR2 is YENEEA. The germline V and J ends were trimmed by 5 bases and 8 bases, with 18 bases remaining between them. CDR3 region: CASSARQGDREKLFF. The CDR3 region has the DNA TGTGCCAGCAGCGCGCGGCAGGGTGATAGGGAAAAACTGTTTTTT.

J is TRBJ1-4 and V is TRBV27; 10 nucleotides line up with TRBD1. After removal of 2 bases from V and 8 bases from J, the junction contained 11 bases not matched to a gene. The CDR3 is 17 amino acids. Per germline, CDR1 MNHEY and CDR2 SMNVEV (reference sequence). The CDR3 sequence: CASSLTPPGQGNEKLFF. In nucleotides, the CDR3 is TGTGCCAGCAGTTTAACTCCTCCGGGACAGGGGAACGAAAAACTGTTTTTT.

The V gene is TRBV19, the J gene TRBJ2-1, with 8 nucleotides matching TRBD1. Germline V gene data show CDR1 as LNHDA and CDR2 as SQIVND (reference sequence). The CDR3 loop spans 14 amino acids. With 1 base clipped from V and 9 bases from J, the junction kept 5 bases outside the gene matches. This CDR3 reads CASSIGQGWVEQFF. The CDR3 nucleotides are TGTGCCAGTAGTATAGGACAGGGGTGGGTTGAGCAGTTCTTC.